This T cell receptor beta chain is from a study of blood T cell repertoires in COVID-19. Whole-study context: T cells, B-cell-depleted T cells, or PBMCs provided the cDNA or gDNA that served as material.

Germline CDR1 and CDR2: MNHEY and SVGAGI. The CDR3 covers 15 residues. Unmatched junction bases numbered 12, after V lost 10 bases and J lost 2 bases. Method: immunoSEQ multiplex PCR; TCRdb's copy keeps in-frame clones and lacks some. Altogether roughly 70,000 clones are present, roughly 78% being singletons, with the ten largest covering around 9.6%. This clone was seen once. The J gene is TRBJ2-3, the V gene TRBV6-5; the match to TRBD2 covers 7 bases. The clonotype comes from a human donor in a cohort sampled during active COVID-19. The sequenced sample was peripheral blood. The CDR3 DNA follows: TGTGCCACCCGTGCCGGGACTACTTACACAGATACGCAGTATTTT. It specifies CATRAGTTYTDTQYF.